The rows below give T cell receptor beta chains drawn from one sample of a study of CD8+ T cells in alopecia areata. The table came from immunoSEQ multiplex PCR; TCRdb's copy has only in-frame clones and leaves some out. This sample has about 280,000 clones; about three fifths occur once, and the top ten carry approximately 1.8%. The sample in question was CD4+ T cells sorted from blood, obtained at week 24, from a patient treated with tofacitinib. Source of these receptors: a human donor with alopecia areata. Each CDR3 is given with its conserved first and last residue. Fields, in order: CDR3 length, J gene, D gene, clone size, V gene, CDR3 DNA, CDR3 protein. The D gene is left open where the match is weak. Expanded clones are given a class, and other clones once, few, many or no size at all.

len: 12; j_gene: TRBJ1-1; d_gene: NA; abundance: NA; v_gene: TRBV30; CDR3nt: TGTGCCTGGAGTCCTCGGGGGAGCGAAGCTTTCTTT; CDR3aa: CAWSPRGSEAFF
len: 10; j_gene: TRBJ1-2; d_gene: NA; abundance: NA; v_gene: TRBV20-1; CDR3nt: TGCAGTGCACGGGTCTATGGCTACACCTTC; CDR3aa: CSARVYGYTF
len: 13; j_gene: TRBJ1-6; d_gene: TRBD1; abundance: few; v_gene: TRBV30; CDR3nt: TGTGCCTGGAGTCGGACAGGGATTTCACCCCTCCACTTT; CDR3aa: CAWSRTGISPLHF
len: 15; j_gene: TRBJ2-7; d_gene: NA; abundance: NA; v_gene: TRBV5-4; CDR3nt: TGTGCCAGCAGCTTTCTCGGCGGGACGAGCTACGGGCAGTACTTC; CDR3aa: CASSFLGGTSYGQYF
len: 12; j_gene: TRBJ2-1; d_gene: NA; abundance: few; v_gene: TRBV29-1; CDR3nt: TGCAGCGCCTCTCCGGGATCCGATGAGCAGTTCTTC; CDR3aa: CSASPGSDEQFF
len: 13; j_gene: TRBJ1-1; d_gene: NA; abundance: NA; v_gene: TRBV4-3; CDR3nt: TGCGCCAGCAGCCATCCACTGAACACTGAAGCTTTCTTT; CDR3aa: CASSHPLNTEAFF
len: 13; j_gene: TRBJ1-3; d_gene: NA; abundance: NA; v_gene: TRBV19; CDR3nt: TGTGCCAGTCCGGACAAATTTGGAAACACCATATATTTT; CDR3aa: CASPDKFGNTIYF
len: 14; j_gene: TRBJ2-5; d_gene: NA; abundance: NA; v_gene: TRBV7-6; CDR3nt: TGTGCCAGCAGCCCCCGGGGGCCGGGGGAGACCCAGTACTTC; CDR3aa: CASSPRGPGETQYF
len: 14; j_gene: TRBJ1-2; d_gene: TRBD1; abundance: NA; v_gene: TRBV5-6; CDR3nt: TGTGCCAGCAGCGGGATGGGACAGGGAAATGGCTACACCTTC; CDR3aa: CASSGMGQGNGYTF
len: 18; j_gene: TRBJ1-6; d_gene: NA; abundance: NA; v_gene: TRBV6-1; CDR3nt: TGTGCCAGCAGTGAAGCGGGCGGAGGCGTCGGAGGGAATTCACCCCTCCACTTT; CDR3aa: CASSEAGGGVGGNSPLHF
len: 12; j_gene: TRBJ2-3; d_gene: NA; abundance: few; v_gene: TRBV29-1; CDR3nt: TGCAGCGTTGAGGGTCGGGGAGATACGCAGTATTTT; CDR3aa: CSVEGRGDTQYF
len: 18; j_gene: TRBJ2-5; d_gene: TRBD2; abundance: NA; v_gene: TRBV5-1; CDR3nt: TGCGCCAGCAGCTTGGCACTAGCGGGGGGCAATAGTCAAGAGACCCAGTACTTC; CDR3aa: CASSLALAGGNSQETQYF
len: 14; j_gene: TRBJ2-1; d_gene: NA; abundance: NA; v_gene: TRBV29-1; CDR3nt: TGCAGCGTTGTTGGCGCGGGTCCCTACAATGAGCAGTTCTTC; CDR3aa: CSVVGAGPYNEQFF
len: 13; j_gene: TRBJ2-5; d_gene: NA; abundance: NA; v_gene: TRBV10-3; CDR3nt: TGTGCCACCGGGGACACCGCTTTCCTAACCCAGTACTTC; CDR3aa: CATGDTAFLTQYF
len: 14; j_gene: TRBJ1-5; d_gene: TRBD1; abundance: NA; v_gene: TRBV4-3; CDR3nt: TGCGCCAGCAGCCAAGCTCGGGGACAGCGGCCCCAGCATTTT; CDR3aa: CASSQARGQRPQHF
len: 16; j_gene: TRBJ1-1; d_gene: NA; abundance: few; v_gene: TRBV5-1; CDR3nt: TGCGCCAGCAGCCCTGGACCGCCGATTAGGGACACTGAAGCTTTCTTT; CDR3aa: CASSPGPPIRDTEAFF
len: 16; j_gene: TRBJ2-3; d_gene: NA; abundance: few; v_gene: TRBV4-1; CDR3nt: TGCGCCAGCAGCCAAGATCGCGGCTATGAGACAGATACGCAGTATTTT; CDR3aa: CASSQDRGYETDTQYF
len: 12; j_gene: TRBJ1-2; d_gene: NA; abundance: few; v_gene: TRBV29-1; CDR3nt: TGCAGCGCGAGGGACATTTACTATGGCTACACCTTC; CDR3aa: CSARDIYYGYTF
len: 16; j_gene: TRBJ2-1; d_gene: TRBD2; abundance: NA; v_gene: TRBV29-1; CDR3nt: TGCAGCGTTGGACTAGCGGGGGGGCAATCCTACAATGAGCAGTTCTTC; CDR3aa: CSVGLAGGQSYNEQFF
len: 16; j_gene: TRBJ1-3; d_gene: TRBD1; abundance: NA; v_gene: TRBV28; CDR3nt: TGTGCCAGCAGTCCCCCGGGACAGGCCCTCGGAAACACCATATATTTT; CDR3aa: CASSPPGQALGNTIYF
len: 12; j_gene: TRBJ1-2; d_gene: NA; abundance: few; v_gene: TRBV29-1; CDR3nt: TGCAGCGCCGCGGAAGGGAACTATGGCTACACCTTC; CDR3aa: CSAAEGNYGYTF
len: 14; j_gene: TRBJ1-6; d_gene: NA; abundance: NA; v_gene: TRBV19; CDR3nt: TGTGCCAGTAGTATCCTCACGGGAAATTCACCCCTCCACTTT; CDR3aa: CASSILTGNSPLHF
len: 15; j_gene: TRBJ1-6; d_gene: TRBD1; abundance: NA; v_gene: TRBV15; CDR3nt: TGTGCCACCAGCCTAGACAGGGGCCAAAATTCACCCCTCCACTTT; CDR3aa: CATSLDRGQNSPLHF
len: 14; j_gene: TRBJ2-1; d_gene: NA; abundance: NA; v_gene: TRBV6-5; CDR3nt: TGTGCCAGCAGTGGACGGAGCTCCTACAATGAGCAGTTCTTC; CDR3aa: CASSGRSSYNEQFF
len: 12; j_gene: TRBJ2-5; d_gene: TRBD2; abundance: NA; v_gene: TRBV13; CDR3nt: TGTGCCAGCTCGGGGGGGCCGGAGACCCAGTACTTC; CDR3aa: CASSGGPETQYF
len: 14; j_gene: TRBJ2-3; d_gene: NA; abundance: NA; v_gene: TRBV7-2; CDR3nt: TGTGCCAGCAGCCCTGCCGCGGCTACAGATACGCAGTATTTT; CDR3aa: CASSPAAATDTQYF
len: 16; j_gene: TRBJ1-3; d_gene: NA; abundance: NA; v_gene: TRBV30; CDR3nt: TGTGCCTGGAGTGTGTACGAGAGGGGACCTGGAAACACCATATATTTT; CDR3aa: CAWSVYERGPGNTIYF
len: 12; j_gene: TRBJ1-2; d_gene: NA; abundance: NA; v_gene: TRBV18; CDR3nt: TGTGCCAGCTCACCGGGTTCACGGGGCTACACCTTC; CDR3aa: CASSPGSRGYTF
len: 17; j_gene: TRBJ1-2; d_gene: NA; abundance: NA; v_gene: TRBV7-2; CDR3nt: TGTGCCAGCAGCCTTAGAGGCCGGGGGGCCGGAAACTATGGCTACACCTTC; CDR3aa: CASSLRGRGAGNYGYTF
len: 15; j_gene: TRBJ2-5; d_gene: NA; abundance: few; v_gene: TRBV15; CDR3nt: TGTGCCACCAGCAGTGGGAGGGGGCTGCGAGAGACCCAGTACTTC; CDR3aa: CATSSGRGLRETQYF
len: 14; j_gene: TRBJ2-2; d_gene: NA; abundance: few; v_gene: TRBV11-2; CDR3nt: TGTGCCAGTCACTGGGGAGGAACCACCGGGGAGCTGTTTTTT; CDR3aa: CASHWGGTTGELFF
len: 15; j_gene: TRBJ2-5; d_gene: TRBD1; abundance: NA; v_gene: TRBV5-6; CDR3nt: TGTGCCAGCAGCAGATCACAGGGGTTTTGGGAGACCCAGTACTTC; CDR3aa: CASSRSQGFWETQYF
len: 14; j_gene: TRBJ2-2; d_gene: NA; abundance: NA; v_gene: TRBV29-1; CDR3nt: TGCAGCGTTGTAGCAGGGGCGAACACCGGGGAGCTGTTTTTT; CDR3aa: CSVVAGANTGELFF
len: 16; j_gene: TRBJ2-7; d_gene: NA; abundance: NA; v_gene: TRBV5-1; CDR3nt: TGCGCCAGCAGCTTGGCAACCGGGGCCGCCTCCTACGAGCAGTACTTC; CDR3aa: CASSLATGAASYEQYF
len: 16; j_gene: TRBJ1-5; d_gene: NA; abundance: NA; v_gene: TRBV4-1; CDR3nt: TGCGCCAGCAGCCTTCGACAGACAAGTAGCAATCAGCCCCAGCATTTT; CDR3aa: CASSLRQTSSNQPQHF
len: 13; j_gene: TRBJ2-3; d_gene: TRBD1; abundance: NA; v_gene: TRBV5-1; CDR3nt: TGCGCCAGTGCACAGGGGTGGGCAGATACGCAGTATTTT; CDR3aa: CASAQGWADTQYF
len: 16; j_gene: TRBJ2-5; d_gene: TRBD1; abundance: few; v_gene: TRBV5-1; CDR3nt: TGCGCCAGCAGCTCTAATCCGGGACAGGGGAAGGAGACCCAGTACTTC; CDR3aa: CASSSNPGQGKETQYF
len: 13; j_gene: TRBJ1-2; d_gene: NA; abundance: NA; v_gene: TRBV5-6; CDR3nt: TGTGCCAGCAGCTTGTTGGACGACTATGGCTACACCTTC; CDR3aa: CASSLLDDYGYTF
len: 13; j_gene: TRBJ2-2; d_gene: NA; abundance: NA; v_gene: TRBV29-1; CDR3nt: TGCAGCGTTTCTAGGCCAGCCGGCGGGGAGCTGTTTTTT; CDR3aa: CSVSRPAGGELFF
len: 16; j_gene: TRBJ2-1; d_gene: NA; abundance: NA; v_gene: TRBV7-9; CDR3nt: TGTGCCAGCAGCCCCCATAGGGGGAAAACCTACAATGAGCAGTTCTTC; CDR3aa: CASSPHRGKTYNEQFF
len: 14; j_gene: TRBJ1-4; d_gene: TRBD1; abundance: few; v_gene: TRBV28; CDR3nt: TGTGCCAGCAGCTCACAGGGGGGCCATGAAAAACTGTTTTTT; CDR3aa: CASSSQGGHEKLFF
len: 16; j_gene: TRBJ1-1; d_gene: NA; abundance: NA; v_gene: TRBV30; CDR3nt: TGTGCCTGGTCCATTCCGGGGGCCGCGGGGAACACTGAAGCTTTCTTT; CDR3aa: CAWSIPGAAGNTEAFF
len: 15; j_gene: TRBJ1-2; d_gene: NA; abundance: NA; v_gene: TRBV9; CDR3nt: TGTGCCAGCAGCTCTAGTGGGGTGAAGAACTATGGCTACACCTTC; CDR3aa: CASSSSGVKNYGYTF
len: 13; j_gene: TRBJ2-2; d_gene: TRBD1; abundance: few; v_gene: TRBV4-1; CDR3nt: TGCGCCAGCAAAGACAGGGAAGTAGGGGAGCTGTTTTTT; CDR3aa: CASKDREVGELFF
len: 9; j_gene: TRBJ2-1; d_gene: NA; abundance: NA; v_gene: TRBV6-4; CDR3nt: TGTGCCACCGGACTACAGCAGTTCTTC; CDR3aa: CATGLQQFF
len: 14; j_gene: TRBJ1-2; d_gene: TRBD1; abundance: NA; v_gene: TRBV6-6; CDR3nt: TGTGCCAGCAGCTCGCCCGGGACAGGGAACGGCTACACCTTC; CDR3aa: CASSSPGTGNGYTF